Sequencing of this TCR beta chain was carried out in a study of T cell repertoires in cytomegalovirus infection. Overall study context: Alongside well-studied HLA-B-restricted CMV epitopes, recently identified HLA-C-restricted CMV epitopes were also used. CMV infection together with matching HLA type was indicated by public TCR beta signatures.

Comment on this clonotype: Its antigen remains unidentified.

Study results and caveats: Carriers of CMV plus the relevant HLA were identified by cumulative public TCR beta family frequency.

TCRdb ran MiXCR on the reads and lists one entry per CDR3 protein. The sample records approximately 910,000 distinct CDR3 sequences, approximately 30% being singletons. V lost 1 base and J 2 bases, leaving 21 bases between the germline ends. This CDR3 has 18 residues. Germline CDR1 reads LNHNV; CDR2 reads YYDKDF (reference sequence). The receptor was derived from a human donor in good health (CMV status not recorded). Some clones in this sample may be carry-over from other donors' samples. The rearrangement links TRBV15 to TRBJ2-7; no definite D call. Sequencing used cultured CD8+ T cells from PBMCs, obtained from culture after CMV antigen stimulation. DNA of the CDR3: TGTGCCACCAGCAGAGTCTCAGATATGGGAATAACCCCCTACGAGCAGTACTTC. Translated: CATSRVSDMGITPYEQYF.